Presented here are 9 T cell receptor beta chains from one specimen sequenced in a study of cytomegalovirus exposure and HLA in healthy donors. The PCR was carried out with 60 Vbeta primers and 13 Jbeta primers. Some clones are missing from TCRdb's copy, which holds only in-frame ones; the method was immunoSEQ multiplex PCR. This sample yields approximately 160,000 clones, of which roughly 80% are seen a single time; approximately 6.8% belongs to the top ten. Sequences were obtained from PBMCs. These receptors were taken from a man aged 25-45 years in good health and CMV-seropositive.

The chain combines TRBV25-1 with TRBJ2-5; 7 bases are shared with TRBD1. The CDR3 length is 15 residues. Germline trimming cut 6 bases from V and 3 bases from J; bases unmatched to any gene: 10. The germline CDR1 and CDR2 sequences are MGHDK and SYGVNS. For the CDR3, the DNA is TGTGCCAGCAGCGCGCCGACAGGGAGCGAAGAGACCCAGTACTTC. Its protein is CASSAPTGSEETQYF.

The CDR3 region is CASSNQDTDTQYF. CDR3 nucleotides: TGTGCCAGCAGCAACCAGGACACAGATACGCAGTATTTT. This chain uses TRBV9 with TRBJ2-3; no firm D call. V was cut by 4 bases and J by 2 bases, with 8 bases left in between. The CDR3 length is 13 residues. Looked up from germline, CDR1 is SGDLS and CDR2 is YYNGEE.

In this sample, this clone turned up a few times. This chain connects TRBV9 to TRBJ2-5; perhaps TRBD2 as D (6 bases). There are 15 residues in the CDR3. Germline CDR1 SGDLS, CDR2 YYNGEE. The V end lost 0 bases, the J end lost 5 bases, and 14 bases lay between the germline ends. CDR3 DNA: TGTGCCAGCAGCGTAGGTGGAGGGCCAGGGGAGACCCAGTACTTC. This sequence encodes CASSVGGGPGETQYF.

The rearrangement links TRBV18 to TRBJ2-2, with 7 bases aligning to TRBD1. The junction had 6 bases not matched to a gene; V was cut back by 3 bases and J by 2 bases. CDR3 length equals 16 residues. Germline assignment: CDR1 KGHSH and CDR2 LQKENI. The CDR3 sequence: CASSPLGQVNTGELFF. The CDR3 DNA is TGTGCCAGCTCACCTCTAGGACAGGTCAACACCGGGGAGCTGTTTTTT.

The chain employs TRBV11-2 and TRBJ1-1; 7 bases are shared with TRBD1. The CDR3 has 13 amino acids. From germline, CDR1 is SGHAT and CDR2 FQNNGV. V lost 5 bases to trimming and J lost 5 bases; unmatched junction nucleotides: 5. DNA of the CDR3: TGTGCCAGCAGCCCGACAGGGATGACTGAAGCTTTCTTT. Its translation: CASSPTGMTEAFF.

The genes are TRBV5-1 and TRBJ2-4; D perhaps matches TRBD1 (5 bases). In germline, CDR1 is SGHRS, CDR2 YFSETQ. V lost 5 bases, J lost 8 bases, and 17 bases lay in between. This CDR3 is 14 amino acids long. The CDR3 loop reads CASSSYGREDIQYF. The CDR3 DNA follows: TGCGCCAGCAGTTCCTACGGCAGGGAAGACATTCAGTACTTC.

With regard to this clone: The sample holds other DNA sequences that translate to the same CDR3. This chain's CDR3 is CASSPGGTEAFF. The CDR3 DNA reads TGCGCCAGCAGCCCAGGGGGAACTGAAGCTTTCTTT. This chain connects TRBV5-1 to TRBJ1-1; 7 bases map to TRBD1. This CDR3 region has 12 residues. Germline assignment: CDR1 SGHRS and CDR2 YFSETQ. Unmatched junction bases numbered 2, after V lost 4 bases and J lost 5 bases.

This chain connects TRBV7-9 to TRBJ2-1; TRBD2 matches at 8 bases. The germline V gene encodes CDR1 SEHNR and CDR2 FQNEAQ (reference sequence). This CDR3 contains 16 residues. Trimming at V came to 1 base and at J to 6 bases, leaving 8 bases not matched to a gene. CDR3 in DNA: TGTGCCAGCAGCTTAGTTCTAGCGGGCCAGTGCAATGAGCAGTTCTTC. Amino acids: CASSLVLAGQCNEQFF.

J is TRBJ2-1 and V is TRBV6-5, with TRBD2 as a possible D gene (7 bases). Trimming pared 2 bases from V and 6 bases from J, leaving 14 bases between. The germline V gene encodes CDR1 MNHEY and CDR2 SVGAGI. This CDR3 has 15 residues. CDR3 sequence (DNA): TGTGCCAGCAGTTACCTACGGGGGGCAGTCAATGAGCAGTTCTTC. This encodes CASSYLRGAVNEQFF.